One and the same sample provided the 18 T cell receptor beta chains below, sequenced in a study of beta chain features in type 1 diabetes (dated by TCRdb to between 2018 and 2020). The library came from the immunoSEQ multiplex PCR assay. The High Capacity cDNA Reverse Transcription Kit was used to reverse transcribe all of the isolated RNA, meaning that expressed TCRB transcripts were what got sequenced. TCRdb took over this immuneACCESS table, retaining in-frame rearrangements with V and J assigned. Such tables are incomplete; in checked studies, under half of the missing clones stem from an unresolved V gene, and the remainder is unexplained. The sample profile shows about half a million clones; approximately 31% of them were found once. Around 0.065% of the sample lies in the top ten. Sequencing input: naive CD4+ T cells from blood. The cell subset or site label for this specimen denotes: true naive CD4+ T cells. The source of these receptors is a man aged 18 to 29 in good health.

The gene calls are TRBV7-2 and TRBJ2-3, with TRBD2 matching over 13 bases. Germline CDR1 is SGHTA and CDR2 is FQGNSA. This CDR3 has 15 residues. The trim removed 7 bases at V and 4 bases at J, leaving 5 bases unmatched. The CDR3 sequence: CASKLAGGVADTQYF. The CDR3 DNA is TGTGCCAGCAAACTAGCGGGAGGGGTGGCAGATACGCAGTATTTT.

This chain uses TRBV27 with TRBJ2-4, with D possibly being TRBD2 (6 bases). Trimming removed 5 bases at V and 9 bases at J, with 14 bases between. Germline V gene data show CDR1 as MNHEY and CDR2 as SMNVEV (reference sequence). The CDR3 loop spans 13 amino acids. In DNA, the CDR3 is TGTGCCAGCAGTCCCCGCGGGGTTGGCATTCAGTACTTC. Encoded protein: CASSPRGVGIQYF.

The rearrangement joins TRBV27 to TRBJ2-3, with 7 bases aligning to TRBD2. CDR3 length: 15 residues. J was trimmed by 1 base and V by 3 bases; bases with no gene match: 4. CDR1 is MNHEY and CDR2 is SMNVEV in the germline V gene (reference sequence). The CDR3 DNA sequence: TGTGCCAGCAGTTTTACTAGCGAGGGCACAGATACGCAGTATTTT. This sequence encodes CASSFTSEGTDTQYF.

This clone was found a few times. The gene calls are TRBV18 and TRBJ2-5, with D possibly TRBD2 on 6 matching bases. Trimming cost V 0 bases and J 5 bases, with 13 bases left between them. The germline V gene has CDR1 KGHSH and CDR2 LQKENI. The CDR3 length is 15 residues. CDR3 sequence (DNA): TGTGCCAGCTCACCACCGGGACTGGGTGGCGAGACCCAGTACTTC. Protein sequence: CASSPPGLGGETQYF.

There are a few counts of this clone. Other DNA sequences in the sample encode the same CDR3. The CDR3 loop reads CAWSVDRNTEAFF. DNA of the CDR3: TGTGCCTGGAGTGTGGACAGAAACACTGAAGCTTTCTTT. This rearrangement joins TRBV30 to TRBJ1-1, with TRBD1 as a possible D gene (6 bases). Germline CDR1 GTSNPN, CDR2 SVGIG (reference sequence). The CDR3 runs to 13 residues. The V gene lost 0 bases and the J gene lost 2 bases, with 7 bases spanning the gap.

The chain carries TRBV10-1 and TRBJ2-7; D may match TRBD1 or TRBD2 (5 bases each). V gave up 0 bases and J gave up 2 bases, with 8 bases separating them. Germline V gene sequence: CDR1 WNHNN, CDR2 SYGVQD (reference sequence). The CDR3 extends over 14 amino acids. The chain's CDR3 is CASSESGRTYEQYF. The CDR3 bases are TGCGCCAGCAGTGAGTCGGGACGGACCTACGAGCAGTACTTC.

The chain employs TRBV19 and TRBJ2-5, with D uncertain. Germline CDR1 reads LNHDA; CDR2 reads SQIVND (reference sequence). V lost 10 bases and J lost 2, with 17 bases in between. The CDR3 has 14 amino acids. CDR3 protein: CATAQAPTQETQYF. CDR3 in DNA: TGTGCCACTGCCCAAGCACCAACTCAAGAGACCCAGTACTTC. Combining the CDR3 with reference TRBV19 and TRBJ2-5 gives the whole variable domain DGGITQSPKYLFRKEGQNVTLSCEQNLNHDAMYWYRQDPGQGLRLIYYSQIVNDFQKGDIAEGYSVSREKKESFPLTVTSAQKNPTAFYLCATAQAPTQETQYFGPGTRLLVL.

This clone was seen a few times. V and J are TRBV29-1 and TRBJ2-7; possibly TRBD1 or TRBD2 for D (6 bases each). Germline V gene lookup returns CDR1 SQVTM and CDR2 ANQGSEA. V lost 6 bases and J lost 0, with 15 bases in between. The CDR3 extends over 14 amino acids. The CDR3 spells CSVSTGGLSYEQYF. Here the CDR3 DNA reads TGCAGCGTCTCTACTGGGGGGCTCTCCTACGAGCAGTACTTC.

This clone showed up just once. The chain joins TRBV7-6 to TRBJ1-1, with D unclear. CDR3 size: 15 residues. The V gene's germline CDR1 is SGHVS and CDR2 FNYEAQ. V lost 1 base to trimming and J lost 5 bases, with 14 bases between them. CDR3 coding DNA: TGTGCCAGCAGCTTAGATGTGGATTCTTCGACTGAAGCTTTCTTT. Translation gives CASSLDVDSSTEAFF.

This rearrangement joins TRBV7-6 to TRBJ2-5, with a tentative D call TRBD2 (6 bases). The CDR3 covers 15 residues. The germline gives CDR1 SGHVS, CDR2 FNYEAQ. V lost 6 bases, J lost 5 bases, and 19 bases lay in between. CDR3 DNA sequence: TGTGCCAGCAGTTCTATTTACACTAGCCCGGAGACCCAGTACTTC. Encoded protein: CASSSIYTSPETQYF. Based on the CDR3 plus reference TRBV7-6 and TRBJ2-5, the full variable domain is GAGVSQSPRYKVTKRGQDVALRCDPISGHVSLYWYRQALGQGPEFLTYFNYEAQQDKSGLPNDRFSAERPEGSISTLTIQRTEQRDSAMYRCASSSIYTSPETQYFGPGTRLLVL.

The chain is built from TRBV30 and TRBJ2-2; D may correspond to TRBD1 or TRBD2 (5 bases each). This CDR3 is 14 amino acids long. Germline CDR1 is GTSNPN and CDR2 is SVGIG (reference sequence). V lost 4 bases and J lost 3, with 12 bases in between. CDR3: CAWKGSGDTGELFF. CDR3 bases: TGTGCCTGGAAGGGGAGTGGGGACACCGGGGAGCTGTTTTTT. Full variable domain (outside the CDR3, taken from reference TRBV30 and TRBJ2-2): SQTIHQWPATLVQPVGSPLSLECTVEGTSNPNLYWYRQAAGRGLQLLFYSVGIGQISSEVPQNLSASRPQDRQFILSSKKLLLSDSGFYLCAWKGSGDTGELFFGEGSRLTVL.

The gene calls are TRBV15 and TRBJ2-5; 10 bases are a match to TRBD1. V dropped 4 bases and J dropped 8; count of bases not matched to a gene: 4. Germline V gene lookup returns CDR1 LNHNV and CDR2 YYDKDF (reference sequence). This CDR3 spans 13 amino acids. In nucleotides, the CDR3 is TGTGCCACCAGCACACGACAGGGGGCCACCCAGTACTTC. Translated, it gives CATSTRQGATQYF.

The genes are TRBV11-2 and TRBJ2-1; D gene ambiguous. Germline V gene lookup returns CDR1 SGHAT and CDR2 FQNNGV. The CDR3 is 14 residues long. Trimming took off 2 bases at V and 4 bases at J, with 9 bases between the two ends. The CDR3 sequence is CASSLLTGYNEQFF. The CDR3 DNA reads as TGTGCCAGCAGCTTACTCACTGGATACAATGAGCAGTTCTTC. The variable domain in full, with the rest retrieved from reference TRBV11-2 and TRBJ2-1, is EAGVAQSPRYKIIEKRQSVAFWCNPISGHATLYWYQQILGQGPKLLIQFQNNGVVDDSQLPKDRFSAERLKGVDSTLKIQPAKLEDSAVYLCASSLLTGYNEQFFGPGTRLTVL.

The rearrangement links TRBV7-2 to TRBJ2-5, with D maybe TRBD2 (6 bases). CDR3 size: 12 residues. The V end lost 5 bases, the J end lost 6 bases, and 10 bases lay between the germline ends. Per the germline V gene, CDR1 is SGHTA and CDR2 is FQGNSA. CDR3 sequence reads: CASSPGGKTQYF. CDR3 bases: TGTGCCAGCAGCCCCGGCGGGAAGACCCAGTACTTC.

This chain links TRBV5-1 with TRBJ2-3; D not resolved. The CDR3 extends over 14 amino acids. Germline CDR1 and CDR2: SGHRS and YFSETQ. V was shortened by 5 bases and J by 4 bases, with 14 bases between the two germline ends. The CDR3 DNA follows: TGCGCCAGCAGACTTTCCTTCGCCGCAGATACGCAGTATTTT. This sequence encodes CASRLSFAADTQYF.

V is TRBV29-1 and J is TRBJ2-5; D is possibly TRBD2 (6 bases). With 4 bases removed from V and 5 bases from J, the gap between germline ends came to 11 bases. Germline V gene data show CDR1 as SQVTM and CDR2 as ANQGSEA. The CDR3 contains 12 residues. DNA for the CDR3: TGCAGCGTTGCCGGGAGAGATGAGACCCAGTACTTC. The encoded protein is CSVAGRDETQYF.

This clone appeared a few times. This rearrangement joins TRBV30 to TRBJ2-7; D is ambiguous. The CDR3 sequence is 13 residues long. CDR1 GTSNPN and CDR2 SVGIG come from the germline V gene (reference sequence). V was trimmed by 2 bases and J by 5 bases, leaving 13 bases between them. DNA for the CDR3: TGTGCCTGGAGTTGGCAGGCCAAAAACGAGCAGTACTTC. Its translation is CAWSWQAKNEQYF.

The chain recombines TRBV7-9 with TRBJ2-1, with 9 bases aligning to TRBD2. The CDR3 length is 15 residues. V lost 5 bases, J lost 4 bases, and 6 bases stayed unmatched. The germline CDR1 and CDR2 sequences are SEHNR and FQNEAQ (reference sequence). In DNA, the CDR3 is TGTGCCAGCAGCCTCTCCAGCGGGGGGTACAATGAGCAGTTCTTC. Encoded protein: CASSLSSGGYNEQFF.